This TCR beta chain was documented in a study of low-dose radiotherapy and immunotherapy resistance in tumors. TRAV- and TRBV-specific primers, spanning alpha and beta chains, primed first-strand cDNA. TCRs underwent approximately 20 PCR cycles of amplification with a constant-region primer and V-primer adapter. TCRdb redid the calling of the reads with MiXCR, one entry per CDR3 protein. Counted here are 40,000 or so distinct CDR3 sequences, about 20% occurring once; the ten biggest clones make up 8% to 9.5%. The CDR3 sequence is 14 residues long. CDR1 ENHRY and CDR2 SYGVKD come from the germline V gene. V lost 6 bases to trimming and J lost 4 bases; unmatched junction nucleotides: 5. The time point: after trial treatment. As to treatment: LDRT plus nivolumab, ipilimumab, low-dose cyclophosphamide and aspirin (RACIN trial).

This specimen consisted of PBMCs, obtained after low-dose radiotherapy plus immunotherapy. This sequence was found in a female donor with ovarian cancer. The chain has TRBV10-3 and TRBJ2-3; 9 bases agree with TRBD2. CDR3: CAIRRSGSADTQYF. The CDR3, as DNA: TGTGCCATCAGACGTAGCGGGAGTGCAGATACGCAGTATTTT.